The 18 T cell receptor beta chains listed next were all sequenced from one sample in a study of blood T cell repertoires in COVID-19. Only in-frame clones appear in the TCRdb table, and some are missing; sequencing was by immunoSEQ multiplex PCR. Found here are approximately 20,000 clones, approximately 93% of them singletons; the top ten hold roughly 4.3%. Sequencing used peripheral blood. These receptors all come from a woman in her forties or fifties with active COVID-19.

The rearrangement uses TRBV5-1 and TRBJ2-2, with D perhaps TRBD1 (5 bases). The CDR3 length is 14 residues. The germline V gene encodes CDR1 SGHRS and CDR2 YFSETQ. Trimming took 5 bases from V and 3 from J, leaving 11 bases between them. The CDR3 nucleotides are TGCGCCAGCAGGTGGCAGGGCGACACCGGGGAGCTGTTTTTT. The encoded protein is CASRWQGDTGELFF.

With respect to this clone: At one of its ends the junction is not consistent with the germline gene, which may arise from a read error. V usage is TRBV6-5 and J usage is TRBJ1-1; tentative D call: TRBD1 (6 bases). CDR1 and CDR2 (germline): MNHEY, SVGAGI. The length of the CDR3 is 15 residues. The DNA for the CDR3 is TGTGCCGGCAGTCCGGAGAGTATGACAGGTACTGAAGCTTTCTTT. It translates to CAGSPESMTGTEAFF.

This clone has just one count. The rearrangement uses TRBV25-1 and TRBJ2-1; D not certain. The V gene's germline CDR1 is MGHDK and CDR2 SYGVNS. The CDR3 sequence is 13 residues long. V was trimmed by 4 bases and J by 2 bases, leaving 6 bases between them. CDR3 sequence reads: CASSAPTYNEQFF. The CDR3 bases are TGTGCCAGCAGTGCCCCCACCTACAATGAGCAGTTCTTC.

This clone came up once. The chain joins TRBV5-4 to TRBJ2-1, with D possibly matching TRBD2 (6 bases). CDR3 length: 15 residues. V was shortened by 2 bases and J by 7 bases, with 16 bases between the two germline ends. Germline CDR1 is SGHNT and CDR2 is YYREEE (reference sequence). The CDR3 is CASSFRDLPGNEQFF. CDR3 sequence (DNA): TGTGCCAGCAGCTTCCGGGACTTACCGGGAAATGAGCAGTTCTTC. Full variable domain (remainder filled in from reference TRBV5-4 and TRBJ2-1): ETGVTQSPTHLIKTRGQQVTLRCSSQSGHNTVSWYQQALGQGPQFIFQYYREEENGRGNFPPRFSGLQFPNYSSELNVNALELDDSALYLCASSFRDLPGNEQFFGPGTRLTVL.

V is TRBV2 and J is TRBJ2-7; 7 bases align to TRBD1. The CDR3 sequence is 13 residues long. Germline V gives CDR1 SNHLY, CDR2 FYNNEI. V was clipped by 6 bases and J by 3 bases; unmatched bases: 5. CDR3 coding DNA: TGTGCCAGCAGCCGGACAGGAGACTACGAGCAGTACTTC. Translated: CASSRTGDYEQYF.

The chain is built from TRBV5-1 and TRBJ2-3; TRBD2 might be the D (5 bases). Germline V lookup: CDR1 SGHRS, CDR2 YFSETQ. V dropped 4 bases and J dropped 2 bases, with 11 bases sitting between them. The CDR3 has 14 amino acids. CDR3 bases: TGCGCCAGCAGCAACGGACTGTACACAGATACGCAGTATTTT. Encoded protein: CASSNGLYTDTQYF.

This chain's CDR3 is CASSRGPEVCSGNTIYF. For the CDR3, the DNA is TGTGCCAGCAGCCGAGGCCCAGAGGTCTGCTCTGGAAACACCATATATTTT. The chain links TRBV7-3 to TRBJ1-3; no clear D. Trimming cost V 5 bases and J 0 bases, with 17 bases left between them. The CDR3 is made up of 17 amino acids. Germline V gene data show CDR1 as SGHTA and CDR2 as FQGTGA.

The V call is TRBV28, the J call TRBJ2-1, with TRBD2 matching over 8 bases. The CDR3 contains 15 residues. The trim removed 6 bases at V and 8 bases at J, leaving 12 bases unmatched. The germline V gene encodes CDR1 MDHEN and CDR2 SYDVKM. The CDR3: CASRSAPGLVDEQFF. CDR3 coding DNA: TGTGCCAGCAGGTCCGCCCCGGGACTAGTCGATGAGCAGTTCTTC.

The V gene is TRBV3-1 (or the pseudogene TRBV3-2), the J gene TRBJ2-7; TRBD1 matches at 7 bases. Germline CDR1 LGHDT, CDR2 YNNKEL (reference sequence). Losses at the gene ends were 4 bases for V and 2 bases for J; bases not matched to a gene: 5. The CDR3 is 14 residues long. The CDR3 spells CASSLGTVAYEQYF. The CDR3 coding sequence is TGTGCCAGCAGCCTCGGGACAGTAGCCTACGAGCAGTACTTC.

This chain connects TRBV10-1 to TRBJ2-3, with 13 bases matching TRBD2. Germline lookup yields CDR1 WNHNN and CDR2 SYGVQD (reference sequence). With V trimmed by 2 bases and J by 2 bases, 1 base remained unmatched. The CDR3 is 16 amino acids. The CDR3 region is CASSEGTSGITDTQYF. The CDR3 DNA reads TGCGCCAGCAGTGAGGGGACTAGCGGGATCACAGATACGCAGTATTTT.

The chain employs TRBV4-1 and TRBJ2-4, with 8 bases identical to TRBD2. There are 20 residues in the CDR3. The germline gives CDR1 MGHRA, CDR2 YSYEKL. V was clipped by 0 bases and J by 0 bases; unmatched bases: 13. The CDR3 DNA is TGCGCCAGCAGCCAAGAAAGGGGAACTAGCGGACTTCTAGCCAAAAACATTCAGTACTTC. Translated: CASSQERGTSGLLAKNIQYF.

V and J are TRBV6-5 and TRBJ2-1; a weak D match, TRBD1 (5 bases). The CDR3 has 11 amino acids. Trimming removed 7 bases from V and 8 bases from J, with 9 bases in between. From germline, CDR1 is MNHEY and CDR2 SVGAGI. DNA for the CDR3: TGTGCCAGCAAGGGGATTTATGAGCAGTTCTTC. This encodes CASKGIYEQFF.

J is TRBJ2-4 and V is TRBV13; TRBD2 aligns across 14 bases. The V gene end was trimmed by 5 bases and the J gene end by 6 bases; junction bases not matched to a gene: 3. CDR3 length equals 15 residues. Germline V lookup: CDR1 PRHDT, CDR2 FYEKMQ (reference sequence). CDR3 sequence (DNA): TGTGCCAGCAGCGTGGGGACTAGCGGGAGAAACATTCAGTACTTC. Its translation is CASSVGTSGRNIQYF.

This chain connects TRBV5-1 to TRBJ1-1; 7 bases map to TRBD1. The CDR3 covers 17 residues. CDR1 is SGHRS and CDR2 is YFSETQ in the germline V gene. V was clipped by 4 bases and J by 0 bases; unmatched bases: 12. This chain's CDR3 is CASSPTRTGNMNTEAFF. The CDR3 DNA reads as TGCGCCAGCAGCCCCACGAGGACAGGAAACATGAACACTGAAGCTTTCTTT.

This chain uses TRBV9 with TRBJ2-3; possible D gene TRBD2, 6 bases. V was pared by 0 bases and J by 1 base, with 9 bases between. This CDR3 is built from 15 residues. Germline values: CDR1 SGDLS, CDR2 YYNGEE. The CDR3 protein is CASSVGPSGTDTQYF. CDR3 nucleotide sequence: TGTGCCAGCAGCGTAGGGCCTAGCGGCACAGATACGCAGTATTTT.

CDR3 DNA sequence: TGTGCCAGCAGCTCGGGACTAGCGGGAGAGTCCGGGGAGCTGTTTTTT. It codes for CASSSGLAGESGELFF. The J gene is TRBJ2-2, the V gene TRBV11-3, with 14 bases fitting TRBD2. V lost 4 bases, J lost 6 bases, and 4 bases stayed unmatched. The CDR3 is 16 amino acids. Germline CDR1 reads SGHNT; CDR2 reads YENEEA.

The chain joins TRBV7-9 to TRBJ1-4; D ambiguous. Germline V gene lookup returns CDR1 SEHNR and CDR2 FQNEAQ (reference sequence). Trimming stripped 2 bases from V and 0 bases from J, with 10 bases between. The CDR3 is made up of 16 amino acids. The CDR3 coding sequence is TGTGCCAGCAGCTTAAGCCCCATTGCAACTAATGAAAAACTGTTTTTT. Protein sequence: CASSLSPIATNEKLFF.

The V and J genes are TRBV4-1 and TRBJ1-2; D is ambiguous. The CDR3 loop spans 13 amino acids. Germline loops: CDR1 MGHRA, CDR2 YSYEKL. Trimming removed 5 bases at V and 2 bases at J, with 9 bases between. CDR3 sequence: CASSSTVNYGYTF. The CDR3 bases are TGCGCCAGCAGCTCCACGGTGAACTATGGCTACACCTTC.